The T cell receptor (beta chain) under discussion was sequenced for a study of response to subunit inactivated influenza vaccine. Notes on the study in general: Each seasonal flu vaccination may recruit only limited new T cells, authors suggested.

This clonotype was detected ten times or more. Its cognate antigen is unknown. TCRdb re-analysed the RT-PCR reads in MiXCR, keeping a single row per CDR3 protein. The table records approximately 730,000 distinct CDR3 sequences, around 14% of them present only once. The CDR3 contains 15 residues. The germline V gene encodes CDR1 MNHEY and CDR2 SMNVEV (reference sequence). Trimming took 6 bases from V and 8 from J, leaving 22 bases between them. The sequencing used PBMCs from blood, collected 14 to 15 days before vaccination. The chain links TRBV27 to TRBJ1-2, with TRBD1 as a possible D gene (5 bases). The receptor was derived from a man aged 50-60 years who received an inactivated influenza vaccine. The CDR3 protein is CASSPTKQGWGGYTF. CDR3 nucleotides: TGTGCCAGCAGCCCAACTAAGCAAGGATGGGGCGGCTACACCTTC.